This T cell receptor beta chain was sequenced in a study of cytomegalovirus exposure and HLA in healthy donors. Despite likely unrecorded immune exposures, the donors were nominally healthy at the time of sampling. A multiplex PCR was run with 60 Vbeta primers and 13 Jbeta primers. Sequencing was performed with immunoSEQ multiplex PCR; in TCRdb, only in-frame clones are kept and a portion is missing. Of about 72,000 clones in the sample, around four fifths are singletons; the top ten hold approximately 6.2%. Trimming cost V 4 bases and J 0 bases, with 17 bases left between them. The germline V gene has CDR1 SGDLS and CDR2 YYNGEE. CDR3 size: 17 residues. About this clone itself: Its cognate antigen is unknown.

Study observations and caveats: A few V segments could not be told apart, such as TRBV6-2 and TRBV6-3, and were left out. Most CMV-associated TCR beta chains appeared HLA-restricted in a later analysis.

The chain links TRBV9 to TRBJ1-3; TRBD1 is a possible D gene (5 bases). Sequenced input: PBMCs. The clonotype was recovered from a human donor in good health. The CDR3 DNA sequence: TGTGCCAGCAGCAGTACTACAGGTCAACGCTCTGGAAACACCATATATTTT. The encoded protein is CASSSTTGQRSGNTIYF.